This TCR beta chain was recovered during a study of cytomegalovirus exposure and HLA in healthy donors. Looking at the study overall: Genetic ancestry analysis placed about 84% of the 400 or so donors that were genotyped in the Caucasian-associated cluster. Points from the study as a whole: Some V segments (TRBV6-2 and TRBV6-3 among them) were excluded as indistinguishable. It was reported that the classifier diagnosed cytomegalovirus status with high specificity and sensitivity in both the original and validation cohorts.

13 Jbeta primers and 60 Vbeta primers were used for the PCR. Sequencing was performed with immunoSEQ multiplex PCR; in TCRdb, only in-frame clones are kept and a portion is missing. This sample yields 150,000 to 200,000 clones, of which nearly 80% are seen a single time; approximately 8.7% belongs to the top ten. In germline, CDR1 is MGHRA, CDR2 YSYEKL. The CDR3 runs to 18 residues. V lost 0 bases, J lost 8 bases, and 25 bases lay in between. As concerns this clone: Its specificity is not known.

The V gene is TRBV4-1, the J gene TRBJ1-2, with D possibly being TRBD1 (6 bases). Material: PBMCs. The sequence was obtained from a man younger than 30 in good health and CMV-seropositive. CDR3 coding DNA: TGCGCCAGCAGCCAAGAATGGGGGGGCAGCCATTCTTTTCGGGGCTACACCTTC. This translates into CASSQEWGGSHSFRGYTF.